This T cell receptor beta chain appears in the sequencing data of a study of CD8+ T cells in alopecia areata. Study conclusions and caveats: Possibly as an HLA-related effect, TCR sharing across patients appeared less clear than in mice.

cDNA serving as the sequencing template came from extracted, reverse transcribed RNA. Using immunoSEQ multiplex PCR, the repertoire was profiled, and TCRdb retains in-frame clones only, with some absent. The sample holds 120,000 to 150,000 clones, around four fifths seen once. To note about this clone: Its antigen is unknown.

Germline values: CDR1 SGHRS, CDR2 YFSETQ. This CDR3 is built from 15 residues. V was pared by 4 bases and J by 1 base, with 14 bases between. Treatment denoted: oral pan-JAK inhibitor, 5-10 mg twice daily. It was from alopecia areata patients that lesional scalp punch biopsies and peripheral blood were collected. The chain couples TRBV5-1 to TRBJ2-5; D is perhaps TRBD1 (5 bases). This receptor was obtained from a human donor with alopecia areata. The sequenced sample was CD8+ T cells sorted from blood, obtained at week 4, from a patient treated with tofacitinib. CDR3 amino acids: CASSPLRQTQETQYF. The CDR3 region has the DNA TGCGCCAGCAGCCCGTTACGACAGACCCAAGAGACCCAGTACTTC. The whole variable domain, remainder taken from reference TRBV5-1 and TRBJ2-5, is KAGVTQTPRYLIKTRGQQVTLSCSPISGHRSVSWYQQTPGQGLQFLFEYFSETQRNKGNFPGRFSGRQFSNSRSEMNVSTLELGDSALYLCASSPLRQTQETQYFGPGTRLLVL.